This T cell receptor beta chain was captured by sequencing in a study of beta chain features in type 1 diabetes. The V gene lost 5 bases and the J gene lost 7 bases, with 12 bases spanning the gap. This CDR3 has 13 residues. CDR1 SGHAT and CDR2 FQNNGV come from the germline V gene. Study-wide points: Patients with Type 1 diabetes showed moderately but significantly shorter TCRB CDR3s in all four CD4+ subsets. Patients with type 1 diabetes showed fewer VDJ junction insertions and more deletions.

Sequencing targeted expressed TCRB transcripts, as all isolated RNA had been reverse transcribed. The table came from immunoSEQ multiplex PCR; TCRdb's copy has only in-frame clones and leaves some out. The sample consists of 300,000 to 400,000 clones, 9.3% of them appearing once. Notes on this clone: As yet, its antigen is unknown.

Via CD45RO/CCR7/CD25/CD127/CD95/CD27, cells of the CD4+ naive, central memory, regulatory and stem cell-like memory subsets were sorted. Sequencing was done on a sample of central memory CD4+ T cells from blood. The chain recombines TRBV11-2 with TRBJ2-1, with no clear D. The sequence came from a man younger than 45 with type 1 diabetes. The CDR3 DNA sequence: TGTGCCAGCAGCCGACCAGTTGTGAATGAGCAGTTCTTC. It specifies CASSRPVVNEQFF.